What follows are 19 T cell receptor beta chains derived from one specimen sequenced in a study of control samples from healthy donors and cancer patients. Profiled with immunoSEQ multiplex PCR; TCRdb holds only in-frame clones, not every one. This sample has about 130,000 clones, with about 90% found just once. The sequencing sample was made of blood. Every receptor here comes from a woman aged 50 to 60 in good health.

This chain links TRBV6-5 with TRBJ2-1, with 10 bases matching TRBD2. This CDR3 comprises 15 residues. J gave up 4 bases and V 6 bases, and 6 bases lay outside the gene matches. CDR1 MNHEY and CDR2 SVGAGI come from the germline V gene. The chain's CDR3 is CASRGAGGFYNEQFF. The CDR3 nucleotides read TGTGCCAGCAGGGGAGCGGGGGGGTTTTACAATGAGCAGTTCTTC.

V and J are TRBV19 and TRBJ1-6; D perhaps matches TRBD1 (6 bases). The CDR3 has 14 amino acids. The germline V gene encodes CDR1 LNHDA and CDR2 SQIVND (reference sequence). Trimming pared 5 bases from V and 7 bases from J, leaving 12 bases between. The CDR3 region is CASSPGQTNSPLHF. The CDR3 DNA follows: TGTGCCAGTAGTCCTGGACAGACCAATTCACCCCTCCACTTT.

The table lists this clone with a count of one. This sequence joins TRBV5-5 and TRBJ2-7; weak D call: TRBD2 (5 bases). There are 14 residues in the CDR3. In germline, CDR1 is SGHKS, CDR2 YYEKEE (reference sequence). V was trimmed by 4 bases and J by 2 bases, leaving 13 bases between them. CDR3: CASSEGPSAYEQYF. Written as DNA, the CDR3 is TGTGCCAGCAGCGAGGGTCCGTCGGCCTACGAGCAGTACTTC.

This clone was seen a few times. This chain connects TRBV2 to TRBJ2-5; maybe TRBD1 (6 bases). Trimming pared 7 bases from V and 5 bases from J, leaving 14 bases between. There are 13 residues in the CDR3. Germline CDR1 is SNHLY and CDR2 is FYNNEI. Here the CDR3 DNA reads TGTGCCAGCAACAGGGATAGGCAGGAGACCCAGTACTTC. This sequence encodes CASNRDRQETQYF.

V and J are TRBV6-5 and TRBJ1-3; D is possibly TRBD1 (6 bases). V was pared by 8 bases and J by 2 bases, with 13 bases between. Per the germline V gene, CDR1 is MNHEY and CDR2 is SVGAGI. The CDR3 sequence is 14 residues long. CDR3 protein: CASYLDRTGNTIYF. The CDR3 coding sequence is TGTGCCAGCTACCTGGACAGAACTGGAAACACCATATATTTT.

The count of this clone is one. The J gene is TRBJ1-1, the V gene TRBV5-1, with D hard to call. Germline CDR1 reads SGHRS; CDR2 reads YFSETQ. CDR3 length equals 15 residues. Trimming stripped 0 bases from V and 4 bases from J, with 13 bases between. The CDR3 DNA is TGCGCCAGCAGCTTGGCGGACCCAAGGACCACTGAAGCTTTCTTT. It codes for CASSLADPRTTEAFF.

The gene calls are TRBV20-1 and TRBJ2-7; maybe TRBD1 (5 bases). The CDR3 sequence is 11 residues long. Between the trimmed V and J ends, which lost 6 bases and 6 bases, there was a span of 12 bases. From germline, CDR1 is DFQATT and CDR2 SNEGSKA (reference sequence). This CDR3 is CSAVTVGEQYF. CDR3 bases: TGCAGTGCGGTGACAGTTGGCGAGCAGTACTTC.

The chain is built from TRBV21-1 and TRBJ1-2; no check of the table's D call, TRBD1, against the DNA was made. TRBV21-1 is a recognized pseudogene. The CDR3 contains 15 residues. The CDR3 here is CASSPRQDLHYGYTF. DNA for the CDR3: TGTGCCAGCAGCCCGCGACAGGATCTGCACTATGGCTACACCTTC.

Points on this clone: This CDR3 is also generated by other DNA sequences in the sample. The rearrangement links TRBV18 to TRBJ1-4, with D tentatively TRBD1 (5 bases). Germline V gene sequence: CDR1 KGHSH, CDR2 LQKENI. The V end lost 0 bases, the J end lost 6 bases, and 14 bases lay between the germline ends. This CDR3 is 16 amino acids long. CDR3 in DNA: TGTGCCAGCTCACCACCGGTGGGGGTAGGCTATGAAAAACTGTTTTTT. Residues: CASSPPVGVGYEKLFF.

Regarding this clone: The same CDR3 can be traced to other DNA sequences in this sample. V is TRBV5-1 and J is TRBJ2-5; D ambiguous. The germline V and J ends were trimmed by 0 bases and 5 bases, with 2 bases remaining between them. The germline V gene encodes CDR1 SGHRS and CDR2 YFSETQ. The CDR3 is made up of 11 amino acids. The CDR3 nucleotides are TGCGCCAGCAGCTTGGAGGAGACCCAGTACTTC. Protein sequence: CASSLEETQYF.

The rearrangement joins TRBV7-8 to TRBJ2-1, with D perhaps TRBD2 (6 bases). The V and J ends lost 1 base and 0 bases respectively, with 16 bases between them. The CDR3 totals 18 residues. The germline gives CDR1 SGHVS, CDR2 FQNEAQ. The CDR3 coding sequence is TGTGCCAGCAGCTTAGTTGGGGGAGGCCCCTTCTCCTACAATGAGCAGTTCTTC. It yields the protein CASSLVGGGPFSYNEQFF.

This clone was picked up a small number of times. The chain is built from TRBV5-4 and TRBJ2-1, with a weak D call TRBD2 (5 bases). This CDR3 spans 16 amino acids. V was pared by 4 bases and J by 0 bases, with 14 bases between. Germline-derived CDR1 and CDR2 are SGHNT and YYREEE (reference sequence). Here the CDR3 DNA reads TGTGCCAGCAGCCTAGAGCGGACCAACTCCTACAATGAGCAGTTCTTC. It specifies CASSLERTNSYNEQFF.

The genes are TRBV7-2 and TRBJ2-3; D remains unclear. V dropped 1 base and J dropped 4 bases, with 9 bases sitting between them. Germline CDR1 SGHTA, CDR2 FQGNSA. The CDR3 length is 14 residues. In DNA form, the CDR3 reads TGTGCCAGCAGCTTAGATCCGGTTTCAGATACGCAGTATTTT. As protein: CASSLDPVSDTQYF. The full variable domain, rest sourced from reference TRBV7-2 and TRBJ2-3, is GAGVSQSPSNKVTEKGKDVELRCDPISGHTALYWYRQSLGQGLEFLIYFQGNSAPDKSGLPSDRFSAERTGGSVSTLTIQRTQQEDSAVYLCASSLDPVSDTQYFGPGTRLTVL.

The CDR3 region is CASSLLGAGEKLFF. In DNA form, the CDR3 reads TGTGCCAGCAGTTTATTAGGGGCCGGTGAAAAACTGTTTTTT. V is TRBV27 and J is TRBJ1-4; tentatively, D is TRBD1 (5 bases). The CDR3 has 14 residues. Trimming removed 1 base from V and 7 bases from J, with 10 bases in between. Germline loops: CDR1 MNHEY, CDR2 SMNVEV (reference sequence).

The rearrangement uses TRBV7-8 and TRBJ1-6, with a tentative D call TRBD1 (6 bases). The CDR3 has 16 amino acids. V was pared by 1 base and J by 10 bases, with 17 bases between. Germline assignment: CDR1 SGHVS and CDR2 FQNEAQ. The CDR3 spells CASSLVLTQGNSPLHF. CDR3 bases: TGTGCCAGCAGCTTAGTTCTAACACAGGGAAACTCACCCCTCCACTTT.

The chain combines TRBV7-9 with TRBJ1-1; D unresolved. CDR3 length: 11 amino acids. V was cut by 4 bases and J by 1 base, with 1 base left in between. Germline V lookup: CDR1 SEHNR, CDR2 FQNEAQ (reference sequence). CDR3 bases: TGTGCCAGCAGCTGGAACACTGAAGCTTTCTTT. Residues: CASSWNTEAFF.

V usage is TRBV1 and J usage is TRBJ1-2. TRBV1 is a recognized pseudogene. This CDR3 has 20 amino acids. The CDR3 protein is CTSSQDRAGAKRGINYGYTF. The DNA of the CDR3 is TGCACCAGCAGCCAAGACCGGGCAGGGGCCAAACGCGGGATTAACTATGGCTACACCTTC.

The gene calls are TRBV12-3 or TRBV12-4 and TRBJ1-2; no reliable D call. V gave up 4 bases and J gave up 4 bases, with 10 bases separating them. The CDR3 is 13 residues long. CDR3 nucleotide sequence: TGTGCCAGCAGTTGGGCAGCGGGCTATGGCTACACCTTC. It specifies CASSWAAGYGYTF.

The rearrangement joins TRBV28 to TRBJ2-1, with TRBD2 matching 9 bases. V was pared by 5 bases and J by 3 bases, with 5 bases of the junction left unmatched. The CDR3 is 15 amino acids. Germline V gene lookup returns CDR1 MDHEN and CDR2 SYDVKM. In nucleotides, the CDR3 is TGTGCCAGCAGTACCGGGACTAGCAACTACAATGAGCAGTTCTTC. Its translation is CASSTGTSNYNEQFF.